Presented here are 15 T cell receptor beta chains from one specimen sequenced in a study of blood T cell repertoires in COVID-19. This table comes from immunoSEQ multiplex PCR, and its TCRdb copy is limited to in-frame clones, with some not included. The data contain some 120,000 clones, around 80% of them singletons. The sequenced material came from peripheral blood. These receptors all stem from a man in his 70s with acute or convalescent COVID-19.

The V gene is TRBV3-1 (or the pseudogene TRBV3-2), the J gene TRBJ1-2, with D maybe TRBD1 (5 bases). In germline, CDR1 is LGHDT, CDR2 YNNKEL (reference sequence). Trimming removed 0 bases at V and 4 bases at J, with 12 bases between. The CDR3 has 15 amino acids. CDR3 in DNA: TGTGCCAGCAGCCAAGAGCGCAGGGCGGTCTATGGCTACACCTTC. This codes for CASSQERRAVYGYTF.

CDR3 residues: CASSSDRPGTGELFF. The CDR3 coding sequence is TGTGCCAGCAGCTCGGACAGGCCTGGCACCGGGGAGCTGTTTTTT. This chain uses TRBV2 with TRBJ2-2, with 7 nucleotides matching TRBD1. J was trimmed by 4 bases and V by 6 bases; bases with no gene match: 8. CDR3 length: 15 residues. CDR1 and CDR2 from the germline V gene are SNHLY and FYNNEI.

The V call is TRBV4-1, the J call TRBJ1-4; 8 bases agree with TRBD1. Germline V CDR1 and CDR2: MGHRA, YSYEKL. V lost 1 base, J lost 0 bases, and 13 bases stayed unmatched. The CDR3 runs 20 residues. Here the CDR3 DNA reads TGCGCCAGCAGCCAAGTTGGTGTTGTGACAGGGGTATCAACTAATGAAAAACTGTTTTTT. Translated: CASSQVGVVTGVSTNEKLFF.

The rearrangement joins TRBV29-1 to TRBJ1-2; 8 bases are shared with TRBD1. CDR3 size: 11 residues. Trimming cost V 6 bases and J 6 bases; bases outside gene matches: 3. The germline CDR1 and CDR2 sequences are SQVTM and ANQGSEA. The CDR3 DNA reads as TGCAGCGTCGGGACAGGAGATGGCTACACCTTC. Amino acids: CSVGTGDGYTF.

This rearrangement joins TRBV7-8 to TRBJ1-6, with 8 bases aligning to TRBD1. Germline values: CDR1 SGHVS, CDR2 FQNEAQ. This CDR3 has 20 amino acids. The V gene end was trimmed by 5 bases and the J gene end by 7 bases; junction bases not matched to a gene: 22. The CDR3 coding sequence is TGTGCCAGCAGCCGAGGAGACTCTGACAGGGGATGGGGGTGGAATTCACCCCTCCACTTT. Translating gives CASSRGDSDRGWGWNSPLHF.

This chain links TRBV9 with TRBJ2-5; D not certain. In germline, CDR1 is SGDLS, CDR2 YYNGEE. This CDR3 spans 16 amino acids. The V and J ends lost 0 bases and 0 bases respectively, with 12 bases between them. This CDR3 reads CASSVGSWAYQETQYF. Written as DNA, the CDR3 is TGTGCCAGCAGCGTAGGGTCCTGGGCGTACCAAGAGACCCAGTACTTC.

This clone was detected once. The CDR3 region is CASSRDRGEQYF. CDR3 nucleotide sequence: TGTGCCAGCAGCCGGGACAGGGGCGAGCAGTACTTC. The chain couples TRBV3-1 (or the pseudogene TRBV3-2) to TRBJ2-7, with TRBD1 matching 10 bases. The length of the CDR3 is 12 residues. The germline gives CDR1 LGHDT, CDR2 YNNKEL (reference sequence). The ends lost 4 bases at V and 6 bases at J; junction bases unmatched: 0.

The chain carries TRBV30 and TRBJ1-3; D unclear. V was clipped by 0 bases and J by 0 bases, with 6 bases between them. The CDR3 is 14 residues long. The germline V gene encodes CDR1 GTSNPN and CDR2 SVGIG (reference sequence). The CDR3 nucleotides are TGTGCCTGGAGTGTGTCTCGCTCTGGAAACACCATATATTTT. It yields the protein CAWSVSRSGNTIYF.

The gene calls are TRBV6-5 and TRBJ1-2, with a weak D call TRBD1 (6 bases). This CDR3 is 14 amino acids long. The ends were cut back, 6 bases at V and 8 bases at J, with 19 bases in the middle. Germline CDR1 reads MNHEY; CDR2 reads SVGAGI. CDR3 DNA: TGTGCCAGCAGACAGCCCGGTCAGGGGTACGGCTACACCTTC. This encodes CASRQPGQGYGYTF.

This sequence joins TRBV27 and TRBJ1-1, with 8 nucleotides matching TRBD1. From germline, CDR1 is MNHEY and CDR2 SMNVEV (reference sequence). The CDR3 is 14 amino acids. Trimming took 4 bases from V and 6 from J; bases not matched to a gene: 7. CDR3 DNA sequence: TGTGCCAGCAGTTACTCGGACAGGGCTTCTGAAGCTTTCTTT. It translates to CASSYSDRASEAFF.

The rearrangement links TRBV5-1 to TRBJ2-5, with D possibly being TRBD2 (5 bases). Germline V lookup: CDR1 SGHRS, CDR2 YFSETQ. This CDR3 has 16 amino acids. V was clipped by 0 bases and J by 4 bases, with 16 bases between them. The CDR3 loop is CASSLVPGSAGETQYF. The CDR3 nucleotides are TGCGCCAGCAGCTTGGTTCCGGGATCCGCGGGAGAGACCCAGTACTTC.

The chain couples TRBV5-6 to TRBJ2-3; 13 nucleotides agree with TRBD2. The CDR3 is made up of 17 amino acids. In germline, CDR1 is SGHDT, CDR2 YYEEEE. Trimming took 4 bases from V and 2 from J; bases not matched to a gene: 7. The DNA of the CDR3 is TGTGCCAGCAGCCGCACTAGCGGGGGGGCCAACACAGATACGCAGTATTTT. Protein sequence: CASSRTSGGANTDTQYF.

The V and J genes are TRBV11-3 and TRBJ2-1; 9 positions agree with TRBD1. Looked up from germline, CDR1 is SGHNT and CDR2 is YENEEA. The V gene end was trimmed by 3 bases and the J gene end by 2 bases; junction bases not matched to a gene: 2. CDR3 length: 15 residues. CDR3 sequence reads: CASSFRTGAYNEQFF. DNA of the CDR3: TGTGCCAGCAGCTTCAGGACAGGGGCCTACAATGAGCAGTTCTTC. Combining the CDR3 with reference TRBV11-3 and TRBJ2-1 gives the whole variable domain EAGVVQSPRYKIIEKKQPVAFWCNPISGHNTLYWYLQNLGQGPELLIRYENEEAVDDSQLPKDRFSAERLKGVDSTLKIQPAELGDSAVYLCASSFRTGAYNEQFFGPGTRLTVL.

This chain connects TRBV9 to TRBJ1-1, with D possibly being TRBD1 (5 bases). CDR3 length equals 15 residues. The ends were cut back, 0 bases at V and 2 bases at J, with 11 bases in the middle. CDR1 and CDR2 (germline): SGDLS, YYNGEE. This CDR3 reads CASSVEMGRNTEAFF. The CDR3 DNA follows: TGTGCCAGCAGCGTAGAAATGGGGCGTAACACTGAAGCTTTCTTT.

This clone was picked up one time. V usage is TRBV6-5 and J usage is TRBJ2-7, with 12 bases matching TRBD2. The CDR3 length is 15 residues. V was pared by 9 bases and J by 3 bases, with 9 bases of the junction left unmatched. Germline V gene lookup returns CDR1 MNHEY and CDR2 SVGAGI. The DNA of the CDR3 is TGTGCCAGTCGGAAGACTAGCGGGGGCCGCTACGAGCAGTACTTC. Translating gives CASRKTSGGRYEQYF.